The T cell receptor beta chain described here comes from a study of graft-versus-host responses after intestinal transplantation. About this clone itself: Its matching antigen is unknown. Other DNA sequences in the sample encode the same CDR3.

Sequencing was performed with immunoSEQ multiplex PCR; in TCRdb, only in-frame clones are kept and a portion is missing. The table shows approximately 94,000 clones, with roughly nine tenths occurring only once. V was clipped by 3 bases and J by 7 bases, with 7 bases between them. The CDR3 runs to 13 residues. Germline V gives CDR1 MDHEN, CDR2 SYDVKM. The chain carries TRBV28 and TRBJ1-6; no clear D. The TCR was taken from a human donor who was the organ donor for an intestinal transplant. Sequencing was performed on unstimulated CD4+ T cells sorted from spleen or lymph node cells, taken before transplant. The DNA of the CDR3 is TGTGCCAGCAGTTTGACCGTAAATTCACCCCTCCACTTT. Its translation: CASSLTVNSPLHF.